The source of this T cell receptor beta chain is a study of CD4 T cells in relation to SARS-CoV-2 and coronaviruses. The germline CDR1 and CDR2 sequences are SNHLY and FYNNEI. The V segment lost 3 bases and the J segment 5 bases; nucleotides outside the gene matches: 10. The CDR3 consists of 18 residues. CD4+ T cells from unexposed donors were obtained before the COVID-19 pandemic (2011-2018). Naive and memory CD4+ T cells were separated from cryopreserved PBMCs. Here immunoSEQ multiplex PCR was the method, and the copy in TCRdb shows in-frame clones only, minus some. The sample records tens of thousands of clones, over 90% being singletons.

The rearrangement uses TRBV2 and TRBJ2-3; the match to TRBD2 covers 14 bases. The sequencing input was naive CD4+ T cells from PBMCs. The subset was: naive CD4+ T cells isolated by negative enrichment. The sequence was collected from a human donor in good health. This CDR3 reads CASSDGMGLAGAVDTQYF. CDR3 sequence (DNA): TGTGCCAGCAGTGACGGAATGGGACTAGCGGGAGCCGTAGATACGCAGTATTTT. Drawing the rest from reference TRBV2 and TRBJ2-3, the complete variable domain is EPEVTQTPSHQVTQMGQEVILRCVPISNHLYFYWYRQILGQKVEFLVSFYNNEISEKSEIFDDQFSVERPDGSNFTLKIRSTKLEDSAMYFCASSDGMGLAGAVDTQYFGPGTRLTVL.